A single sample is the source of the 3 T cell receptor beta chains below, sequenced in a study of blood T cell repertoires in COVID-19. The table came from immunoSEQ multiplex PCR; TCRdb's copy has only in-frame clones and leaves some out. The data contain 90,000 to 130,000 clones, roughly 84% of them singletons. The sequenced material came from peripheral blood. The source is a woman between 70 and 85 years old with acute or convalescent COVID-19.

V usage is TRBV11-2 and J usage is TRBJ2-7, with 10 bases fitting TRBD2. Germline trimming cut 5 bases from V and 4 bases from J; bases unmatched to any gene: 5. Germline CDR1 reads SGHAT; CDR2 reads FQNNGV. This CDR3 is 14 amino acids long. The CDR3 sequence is CASSPPGLAYEQYF. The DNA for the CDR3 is TGTGCCAGCAGCCCCCCGGGACTAGCGTACGAGCAGTACTTC.

The DNA of the CDR3 is TGCAGCGTTGCCCCTTCCCCTGGAAACACCATATATTTT. It yields the protein CSVAPSPGNTIYF. J is TRBJ1-3 and V is TRBV29-1; D remains ambiguous. This CDR3 region has 13 residues. V was clipped by 4 bases and J by 2 bases, with 9 bases between them. Germline-derived CDR1 and CDR2 are SQVTM and ANQGSEA.

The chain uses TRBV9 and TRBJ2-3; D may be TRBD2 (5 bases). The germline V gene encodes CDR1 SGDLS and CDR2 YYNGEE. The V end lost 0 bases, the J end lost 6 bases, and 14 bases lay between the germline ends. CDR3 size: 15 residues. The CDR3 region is CASSVDEGARDTQYF. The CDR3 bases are TGTGCCAGCAGCGTAGATGAGGGTGCAAGGGATACGCAGTATTTT.